These 30 T cell receptor beta chains were sequenced from one sample in a study of blood T cell repertoires in COVID-19. The assay was immunoSEQ multiplex PCR, and TCRdb's table has in-frame clones only and misses some. The data show hundreds of thousands of clones, roughly 88% seen once. Sequenced material: PBMCs or T cells enriched from blood (not recorded which). These receptors originate from a young woman who had been exposed to COVID-19.

This clone was detected once. The rearrangement joins TRBV5-1 to TRBJ1-4, with D perhaps TRBD1 (5 bases). Germline loops: CDR1 SGHRS, CDR2 YFSETQ. Trimming removed 3 bases from V and 0 bases from J, with 9 bases in between. This CDR3 region has 15 residues. In DNA, the CDR3 is TGCGCCAGCAGCTCAACAGGAACAACTAATGAAAAACTGTTTTTT. It translates to CASSSTGTTNEKLFF.

The chain combines TRBV25-1 with TRBJ1-2, with 7 bases fitting TRBD1. The CDR3 contains 15 residues. Germline V gene data show CDR1 as MGHDK and CDR2 as SYGVNS. V gave up 1 base and J gave up 3 bases; unmatched junction bases: 5. CDR3 amino acids: CASSESGQAYYGYTF. The CDR3 DNA sequence: TGTGCCAGCAGTGAATCAGGACAGGCCTACTATGGCTACACCTTC.

Note on this clone: One end of the junction does not line up with germline, which may come from a read error. The rearrangement links TRBV15 to TRBJ2-1; TRBD2 is a possible D gene (6 bases). The germline CDR1 and CDR2 sequences are LNHNV and YYDKDF (reference sequence). The CDR3 contains 12 residues. The CDR3 nucleotides read TGTGCCACCAGCAGAGATACGACCGGGAGCCTCTTC. Its translation: CATSRDTTGSLF.

Here the CDR3 DNA reads TGTGCCAGCAGCTTGGACAGGGGCACTGAAGCTTTCTTT. The encoded protein is CASSLDRGTEAFF. This chain links TRBV5-5 with TRBJ1-1; 7 nucleotides match TRBD1. CDR1 is SGHKS, CDR2 YYEKEE, per germline (reference sequence). V lost 0 bases, J lost 4 bases, and 0 bases stayed unmatched. This CDR3 region has 13 residues.

This chain connects TRBV12-3 or TRBV12-4 to TRBJ2-7, with D hard to call. Trimming removed 4 bases at V and 1 base at J, with 8 bases between. The CDR3 contains 13 residues. The CDR3 DNA reads TGTGCCAGCAGTTCCGGGTCTTCCTACGAGCAGTACTTC. Residues: CASSSGSSYEQYF.

This clone was recorded once. V is TRBV3-1 (or the pseudogene TRBV3-2) and J is TRBJ1-2, with D possibly TRBD1 on 5 matching bases. The CDR3 is 12 residues long. The V gene's germline CDR1 is LGHDT and CDR2 YNNKEL (reference sequence). The V and J ends lost 5 bases and 2 bases respectively, with 6 bases between them. The CDR3 nucleotides are TGTGCCAGCAGCGGGGGGAACTATGGCTACACCTTC. Translation: CASSGGNYGYTF.

J is TRBJ2-1 and V is TRBV7-4; D remains ambiguous. CDR1 is SGHVT and CDR2 is SQSDAQ in the germline V gene. Trimming took off 3 bases at V and 1 base at J, with 7 bases between the two ends. This CDR3 region has 14 residues. The CDR3 region is CASSFLSSYNEQFF. In nucleotides, the CDR3 is TGTGCCAGCAGCTTTCTGAGTTCCTACAATGAGCAGTTCTTC.

The chain couples TRBV5-1 to TRBJ2-7; possibly TRBD1 for D (6 bases). V gave up 2 bases and J gave up 2 bases, with 11 bases separating them. Germline V gene lookup returns CDR1 SGHRS and CDR2 YFSETQ. The CDR3 spans 14 residues. CDR3 in DNA: TGCGCCAGCAGCTTTGCACAGGGCACCTACGAGCAGTACTTC. This sequence encodes CASSFAQGTYEQYF. The full variable domain, rest sourced from reference TRBV5-1 and TRBJ2-7, is KAGVTQTPRYLIKTRGQQVTLSCSPISGHRSVSWYQQTPGQGLQFLFEYFSETQRNKGNFPGRFSGRQFSNSRSEMNVSTLELGDSALYLCASSFAQGTYEQYFGPGTRLTVT.

The chain combines TRBV30 with TRBJ2-7; the D gene is possibly TRBD2 (5 bases). V gave up 0 bases and J gave up 2 bases, with 8 bases separating them. The CDR3 runs 13 residues. Germline lookup yields CDR1 GTSNPN and CDR2 SVGIG (reference sequence). CDR3 DNA: TGTGCCTGGAGTGTATTCGGGGCCTACGAGCAGTACTTC. Protein product: CAWSVFGAYEQYF.

With respect to this clone: This same CDR3 is encoded by further DNA sequences in the sample. The rearrangement links TRBV28 to TRBJ2-7; no definite D call. The CDR3 is 12 amino acids. V was pared by 1 base and J by 4 bases, with 5 bases between. Germline values: CDR1 MDHEN, CDR2 SYDVKM. The CDR3 loop is CASSLSRYEQYF. In DNA, the CDR3 is TGTGCCAGCAGTTTATCCAGGTACGAGCAGTACTTC.

As DNA, the CDR3 is TGTGCCAGCAGCAACTACGACCCCCAGAGCTCCTACAATGAGCAGTTCTTC. Translated: CASSNYDPQSSYNEQFF. The chain uses TRBV6-2 or TRBV6-3 and TRBJ2-1, with D hard to call. This CDR3 is built from 17 residues. V lost 6 bases and J lost 0, with 18 bases in between. The germline CDR1 and CDR2 sequences are MNHEY and SVGEGT.

This clone was counted between two and nine times. The V and J genes are TRBV28 and TRBJ1-4; 11 bases are shared with TRBD1. J gave up 7 bases and V 4 bases, and 5 bases lay outside the gene matches. The CDR3 has 15 amino acids. From germline, CDR1 is MDHEN and CDR2 SYDVKM. CDR3 coding DNA: TGTGCCAGCAGTTCCACGGGACAGGGGGGTGAAAAACTGTTTTTT. Protein sequence: CASSSTGQGGEKLFF.

This clone was counted only a few times. The chain carries TRBV7-2 and TRBJ1-4, with 7 bases aligning to TRBD1. The ends lost 6 bases at V and 6 bases at J; junction bases unmatched: 7. Germline assignment: CDR1 SGHTA and CDR2 FQGNSA. The CDR3 loop spans 14 amino acids. CDR3 region: CASSSRQGDEKLFF. DNA of the CDR3: TGTGCCAGCAGTTCCCGACAGGGTGATGAAAAACTGTTTTTT.

This rearrangement joins TRBV23-1 to TRBJ2-7; TRBD1 agrees at 7 bases. TRBV23-1 is filed as an ORF, its function uncertain. Trimming took 11 bases from V and 6 from J; bases not matched to a gene: 19. The CDR3 totals 15 residues. For the CDR3, the DNA is TGCGCCGGTAACCACCTGTGGCAGGGGGATAGCGAGCAGTACTTC. As protein: CAGNHLWQGDSEQYF.

In its sample, this clone was seen a few times. The chain recombines TRBV29-1 with TRBJ2-1; 9 bases line up with TRBD2. The length of the CDR3 is 14 residues. Germline values: CDR1 SQVTM, CDR2 ANQGSEA. V shed 1 base, J shed 7 bases, and the junction held 5 bases outside the gene matches. CDR3 loop: CSVEGSGSWNEQFF. The CDR3 region has the DNA TGCAGCGTTGAAGGTAGCGGGAGTTGGAATGAGCAGTTCTTC.

Remarks on this clone: Distinct nucleotide sequences in the sample also encode this CDR3. The chain carries TRBV29-1 and TRBJ2-7; TRBD1 matches 7 bases. Germline V lookup: CDR1 SQVTM, CDR2 ANQGSEA. The CDR3 has 11 amino acids. Germline trimming cut 7 bases from V and 4 bases from J; bases unmatched to any gene: 4. The CDR3 sequence is CSAGTAYEQYF. The CDR3, as DNA: TGCAGCGCTGGGACAGCATACGAGCAGTACTTC.

The chain couples TRBV12-3 or TRBV12-4 to TRBJ2-7, with 9 positions matching TRBD1. V shed 6 bases, J shed 7 bases, and the junction held 7 bases outside the gene matches. The CDR3 is 13 amino acids. The CDR3 is CASSQDGQGEQYF. The CDR3 DNA follows: TGTGCCAGCAGCCAAGACGGACAGGGGGAGCAGTACTTC.

The rearrangement links TRBV5-8 to TRBJ2-7; D gene uncertain. The germline V and J ends were trimmed by 4 bases and 4 bases, with 9 bases remaining between them. Germline assignment: CDR1 SGHTS and CDR2 YDEGEE. The CDR3 length is 12 residues. CDR3 DNA: TGTGCCAGCAGCAGCGTACCGTACGAGCAGTACTTC. Residues: CASSSVPYEQYF.

The gene calls are TRBV24-1 and TRBJ2-1, with 10 positions matching TRBD2. The CDR3 contains 15 residues. Per germline, CDR1 KGHDR and CDR2 SFDVKD. The V and J ends lost 6 bases and 4 bases, in that order; junction bases with no gene match: 5. For the CDR3, the DNA is TGTGCCACCAGTATCCGACTAGCGGGTTACAATGAGCAGTTCTTC. It yields the protein CATSIRLAGYNEQFF.

The count of this clone is one. The CDR3 DNA reads as TGTGCCAGCAGCTTAGGACAGGGGGGTAGGACCCAGTACTTC. The encoded protein is CASSLGQGGRTQYF. The chain joins TRBV5-6 to TRBJ2-5; 10 bases map to TRBD1. V dropped 2 bases and J dropped 7; count of bases not matched to a gene: 5. The germline V gene has CDR1 SGHDT and CDR2 YYEEEE. This CDR3 has 14 residues.

The V gene is TRBV3-1 (or the pseudogene TRBV3-2), the J gene TRBJ1-2; 7 nucleotides match TRBD1. The CDR3 extends over 15 amino acids. Per the germline V gene, CDR1 is LGHDT and CDR2 is YNNKEL (reference sequence). V was pared by 4 bases and J by 7 bases, with 12 bases of the junction left unmatched. The CDR3 region has the DNA TGTGCCAGCAGCCCAGGCCTGACAGGGTTTGGTGGCTACACCTTC. It codes for CASSPGLTGFGGYTF.

The V gene is TRBV5-1, the J gene TRBJ1-4, with D perhaps TRBD1 (6 bases). There are 18 residues in the CDR3. Germline V lookup: CDR1 SGHRS, CDR2 YFSETQ. Trimming removed 5 bases from V and 2 bases from J, with 22 bases in between. CDR3: CASRLNGGASSTNEKLFF. The CDR3 DNA reads TGCGCCAGCAGATTGAATGGGGGGGCGAGCTCTACTAATGAAAAACTGTTTTTT.

The chain is built from TRBV7-2 and TRBJ2-3; 10 bases agree with TRBD1. CDR1 is SGHTA and CDR2 is FQGNSA in the germline V gene. Trimming removed 4 bases from V and 3 bases from J; junction bases left unmatched: 16. The CDR3 is 19 residues long. In DNA, the CDR3 is TGTGCCAGCAGCTCCCAAATAGCCGCCGGGACAGGGGTTACAGATACGCAGTATTTT. Translated, it gives CASSSQIAAGTGVTDTQYF.

This chain uses TRBV28 with TRBJ2-1; 8 nucleotides agree with TRBD2. Germline trimming cut 9 bases from V and 0 bases from J; bases unmatched to any gene: 10. This CDR3 region has 16 residues. Germline CDR1 MDHEN, CDR2 SYDVKM. CDR3 in DNA: TGTGCCAGTCGTAGTAGCGGGATAGCCTCCTACAATGAGCAGTTCTTC. Its translation: CASRSSGIASYNEQFF. The full variable domain, its missing parts supplied by reference TRBV28 and TRBJ2-1, is DVKVTQSSRYLVKRTGEKVFLECVQDMDHENMFWYRQDPGLGLRLIYFSYDVKMKEKGDIPEGYSVSREKKERFSLILESASTNQTSMYLCASRSSGIASYNEQFFGPGTRLTVL.

This clone was recorded only once. This chain uses TRBV7-2 with TRBJ2-1, with 9 bases that match TRBD2. V was clipped by 5 bases and J by 3 bases; unmatched bases: 8. Germline loops: CDR1 SGHTA, CDR2 FQGNSA. This CDR3 spans 16 amino acids. The CDR3 protein is CASSPPRGGLYNEQFF. In DNA, the CDR3 is TGTGCCAGCAGCCCCCCGCGGGGGGGCCTCTACAATGAGCAGTTCTTC.

This sequence joins TRBV3-1 (or the pseudogene TRBV3-2) and TRBJ2-3; 8 bases are shared with TRBD2. This CDR3 is 15 amino acids long. Trimming at V came to 0 bases and at J to 5 bases, leaving 4 bases not matched to a gene. From germline, CDR1 is LGHDT and CDR2 YNNKEL (reference sequence). This CDR3 reads CASSQDTGGGDTQYF. CDR3 nucleotide sequence: TGTGCCAGCAGCCAAGATACCGGGGGGGGAGATACGCAGTATTTT.

The chain uses TRBV11-3 and TRBJ2-1; 8 bases fit TRBD1. J gave up 4 bases and V 6 bases, and 8 bases lay outside the gene matches. Germline V gene lookup returns CDR1 SGHNT and CDR2 YENEEA. The CDR3 consists of 15 residues. The CDR3 is CASSVSGGPYNEQFF. As DNA, the CDR3 is TGTGCCAGCAGTGTTTCAGGGGGCCCTTACAATGAGCAGTTCTTC.

The chain combines TRBV10-3 with TRBJ2-6; D is unclear. The CDR3 loop spans 15 amino acids. The germline gives CDR1 ENHRY, CDR2 SYGVKD. V lost 5 bases, J lost 2 bases, and 10 bases lay in between. As DNA, the CDR3 is TGTGCCATCAGTTCCGACTTGCCTGGGGCCAACGTCCTGACTTTC. Translated: CAISSDLPGANVLTF.

This clone came up once. The chain combines TRBV5-1 with TRBJ2-1, with TRBD2 identical over 10 bases. Germline V CDR1 and CDR2: SGHRS, YFSETQ. CDR3 size: 16 residues. V trimming: 2 bases; J trimming: 10 bases; junction bases outside the gene matches: 12. CDR3 nucleotides: TGCGCCAGCAGCTTCCTCACAAGCGGGGGGGGAAGGGAGCAGTTCTTC. It is translated as CASSFLTSGGGREQFF.

This clone was counted only a few times. J is TRBJ2-7 and V is TRBV6-4, with TRBD2 as a possible D gene (5 bases). The V end lost 5 bases, the J end lost 0 bases, and 11 bases lay between the germline ends. CDR1 is MRHNA, CDR2 SNTAGT, per germline. This CDR3 has 14 residues. CDR3 in DNA: TGTGCCAGCAGTCGGACTGCCAGCTCCTACGAGCAGTACTTC. It codes for CASSRTASSYEQYF.